This T cell receptor beta chain was found in a study of CD8 T cells in ankylosing spondylitis. Molecular-barcoded quantitative 5'-RACE produced these TCR beta libraries. TCRdb re-called the 5' RACE reads through MiXCR, storing one row per CDR3 protein. The sample consists of more than 650,000 distinct CDR3 sequences, 12% of them appearing once. J lost 0 bases, V lost 10 bases, and 7 bases had no gene match. The CDR3 length is 14 residues. Germline CDR1 and CDR2: MDHEN and SYDVKM. Notes on this clonotype: Its antigen is unknown.

Whole-study results and caveats: Significantly higher representation of disease-linked clones was reported for matched ankylosing spondylitis synovial fluid. For ankylosing spondylitis blood, a TCR beta motif of several highly homologous variants appeared characteristic. Certain motif variants had earlier been reported in reactive arthritis synovial fluid and blood. Clones linked with disease were CD8+ and fairly uncommon in the peripheral blood.

The chain recombines TRBV28 with TRBJ2-3, with TRBD1 identical over 7 bases. The sequencing input was blood, either unsorted or a sorted T cell fraction (not recorded which). The clonotype comes from a male donor with ankylosing spondylitis. Written as DNA, the CDR3 is TGTGCCACCCGGGACAGCCGGAGCACAGATACGCAGTATTTT. This codes for CATRDSRSTDTQYF.